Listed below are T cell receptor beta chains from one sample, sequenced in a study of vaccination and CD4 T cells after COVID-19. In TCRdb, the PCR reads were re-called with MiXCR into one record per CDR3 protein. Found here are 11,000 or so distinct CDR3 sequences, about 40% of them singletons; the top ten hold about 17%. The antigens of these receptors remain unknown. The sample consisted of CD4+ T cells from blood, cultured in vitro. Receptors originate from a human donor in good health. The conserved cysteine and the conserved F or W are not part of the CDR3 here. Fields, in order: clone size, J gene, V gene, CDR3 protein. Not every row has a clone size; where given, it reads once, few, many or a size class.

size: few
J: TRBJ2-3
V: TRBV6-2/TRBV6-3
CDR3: ASSLDAVDTQY

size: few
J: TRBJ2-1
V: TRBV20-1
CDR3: SAMVLAGGLSYNEQF

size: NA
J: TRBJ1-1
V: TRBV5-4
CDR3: AQGEALNTEAF

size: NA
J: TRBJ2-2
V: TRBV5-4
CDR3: ASSPTDTRGELF

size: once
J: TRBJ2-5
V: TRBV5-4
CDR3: ASSAGDRGYQETQY

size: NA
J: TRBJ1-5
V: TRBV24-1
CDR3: AASDRGTQPQH

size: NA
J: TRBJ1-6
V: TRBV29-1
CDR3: SARTGGNSPLH

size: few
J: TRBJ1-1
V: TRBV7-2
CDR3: ASSLDRVRLTEAF

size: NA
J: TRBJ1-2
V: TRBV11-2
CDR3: ASSLAPLGHSAYGYT

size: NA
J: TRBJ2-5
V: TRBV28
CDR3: ASSLSSKGQY

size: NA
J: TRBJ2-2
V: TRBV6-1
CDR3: ATFAGGNGELF

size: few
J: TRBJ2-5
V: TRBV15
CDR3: ATSSPRREPQETQY

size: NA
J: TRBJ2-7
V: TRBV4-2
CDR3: ASTPQSDGTGPYEQY

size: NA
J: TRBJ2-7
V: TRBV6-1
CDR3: ASSPGTGDYERY

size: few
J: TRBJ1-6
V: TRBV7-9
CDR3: ASSLGRSPLH

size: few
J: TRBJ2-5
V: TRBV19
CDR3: ASSRTGGRETQY

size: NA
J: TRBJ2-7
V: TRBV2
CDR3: ASTLGRGASYEQY

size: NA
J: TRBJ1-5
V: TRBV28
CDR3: ASRRQANSNQPQH

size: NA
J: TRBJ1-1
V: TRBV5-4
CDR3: ASSPRTGSNTEAF

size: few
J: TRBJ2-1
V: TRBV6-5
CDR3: ASSSTSGSYNEQF

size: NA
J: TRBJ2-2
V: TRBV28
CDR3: ASSLAGGHTGELF

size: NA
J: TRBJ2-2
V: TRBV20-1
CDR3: SASRGLAGDTGELF

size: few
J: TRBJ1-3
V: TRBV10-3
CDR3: AIGNGTRGGNTIY

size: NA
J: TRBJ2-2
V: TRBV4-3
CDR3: ASSQVHGWGARTGELF

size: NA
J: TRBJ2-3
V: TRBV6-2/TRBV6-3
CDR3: ASSNLGQASTDTQY

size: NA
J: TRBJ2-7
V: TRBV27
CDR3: ASSLQDSSYEQY

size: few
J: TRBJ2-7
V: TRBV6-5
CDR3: ASSSSGTGDSSYEQY

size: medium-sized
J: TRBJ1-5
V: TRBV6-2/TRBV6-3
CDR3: ASSYSTGTSPQH

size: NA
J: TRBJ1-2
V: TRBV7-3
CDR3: ASSLPGTVLYGYT

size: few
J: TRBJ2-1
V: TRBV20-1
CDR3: SPSPWSYNEQF

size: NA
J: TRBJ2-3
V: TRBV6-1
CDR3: ASSEGTSGTDTQY

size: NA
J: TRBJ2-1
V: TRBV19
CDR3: ASNGLAGHNEQF

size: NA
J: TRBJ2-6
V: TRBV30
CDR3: AWRTNGANVLT

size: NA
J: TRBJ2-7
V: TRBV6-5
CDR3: ASSYGGASYEQY

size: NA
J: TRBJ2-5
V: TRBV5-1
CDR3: ASSLDWGGETQY

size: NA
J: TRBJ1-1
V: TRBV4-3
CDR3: ASSQDRGVGITEAF

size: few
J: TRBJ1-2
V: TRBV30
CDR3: AWRTSMGVSGYT

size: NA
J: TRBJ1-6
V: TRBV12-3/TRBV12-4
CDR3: ASSLGSHNSPLH

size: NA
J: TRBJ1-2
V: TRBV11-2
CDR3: ASSLGGQVPYGYT

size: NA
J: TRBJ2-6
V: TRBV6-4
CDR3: ASSDSRGSPGANVLT

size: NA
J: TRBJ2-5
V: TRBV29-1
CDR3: SADRGGETQY

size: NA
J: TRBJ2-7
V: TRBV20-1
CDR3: SASSGEPPYEQY

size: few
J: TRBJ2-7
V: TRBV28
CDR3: ASSTQGTSSYEQY